Listed below are T cell receptor beta chains from one sample, sequenced in a study of blood T cell repertoires in COVID-19. Method: immunoSEQ multiplex PCR; TCRdb's copy keeps in-frame clones and lacks some. The table lists about 140,000 clones, roughly 83% of them singletons. Material: PBMCs or T cells enriched from blood (not recorded which). The receptors come from a man aged 40-49 years with acute COVID-19. Each CDR3 is given with its conserved first and last residue. D genes are given only for firm matches. Where a row states a size, it is once, few, many or the class of an expanded clone; other rows omit it.

TGTGCCAGCACCCAGGATTTAAATTCACCCCTCCACTTT,CASTQDLNSPLHF,.,.,TRBJ1-6,TRBV12-3/TRBV12-4
TGTGCCAGCAGTGCCGGGACACTTCTCTGGAGAGGAAAACTGTTTTTT,CASSAGTLLWRGKLFF,.,.,TRBJ1-4,TRBV6-1
TGCGCCAGCAGCCAAGCAACCGGACTAGCGGGACTCTACAATGAGCAGTTCTTC,CASSQATGLAGLYNEQFF,TRBD2,.,TRBJ2-1,TRBV4-3
TGTGCCAGCAGCTCCGAACTGACTGACAATGAGCAGTTCTTC,CASSSELTDNEQFF,.,.,TRBJ2-1,TRBV5-4
TGTGCCAAGAAGGGAGGCACGGGCACAGATACGCAGTATTTT,CAKKGGTGTDTQYF,.,once,TRBJ2-3,TRBV7-6
TGTGCCACCAGTGAACAGCATTCCTACAATGAGCAGTTCTTC,CATSEQHSYNEQFF,.,.,TRBJ2-1,TRBV24-1
TGCGCCAGCAGCCAAGAAACCCACCCGACAGGGGCGGGAAACACCATATATTTT,CASSQETHPTGAGNTIYF,TRBD1,.,TRBJ1-3,TRBV4-3
TGTGCCAGCAACTCACGTAGCGGGAGGGGTGAGACCCAGTACTTC,CASNSRSGRGETQYF,TRBD2,.,TRBJ2-5,TRBV2
TGTGCCAGCAGTTTCGGCCCACCCTCTGGGGGACAGGGATTGTACGAGCAGTACTTC,CASSFGPPSGGQGLYEQYF,TRBD1,.,TRBJ2-7,TRBV28
TGCGCCAGCGGAATAGACTACACCTACGAGCAGTACTTC,CASGIDYTYEQYF,.,.,TRBJ2-7,TRBV5-1
TGTGCCAGCAGCGTAGGATCTCTAGCGGTCGATGAGCAGTTCTTC,CASSVGSLAVDEQFF,TRBD2,.,TRBJ2-1,TRBV9
TGTGCCAGCAGTTACTTAGGGGTTGATGGCTACACCTTC,CASSYLGVDGYTF,.,.,TRBJ1-2,TRBV6-5
TGTGCCAGCAGTTATTTAGGGAGAGTGGCAGATACGCAGTATTTT,CASSYLGRVADTQYF,.,.,TRBJ2-3,TRBV6-2/TRBV6-3
TGCGCCAGCAGTGAGTCCCCCGGGGTGAACACTGAAGCTTTCTTT,CASSESPGVNTEAFF,.,.,TRBJ1-1,TRBV10-2
TGTGCCAGCAGTCTACGACCAGCGAATGAGCAGTTCTTC,CASSLRPANEQFF,.,.,TRBJ2-1,TRBV28
TGCGCCAGCAGCTTGGGACAGCAGACAGGCGGCTACACCTTC,CASSLGQQTGGYTF,.,.,TRBJ1-2,TRBV5-1